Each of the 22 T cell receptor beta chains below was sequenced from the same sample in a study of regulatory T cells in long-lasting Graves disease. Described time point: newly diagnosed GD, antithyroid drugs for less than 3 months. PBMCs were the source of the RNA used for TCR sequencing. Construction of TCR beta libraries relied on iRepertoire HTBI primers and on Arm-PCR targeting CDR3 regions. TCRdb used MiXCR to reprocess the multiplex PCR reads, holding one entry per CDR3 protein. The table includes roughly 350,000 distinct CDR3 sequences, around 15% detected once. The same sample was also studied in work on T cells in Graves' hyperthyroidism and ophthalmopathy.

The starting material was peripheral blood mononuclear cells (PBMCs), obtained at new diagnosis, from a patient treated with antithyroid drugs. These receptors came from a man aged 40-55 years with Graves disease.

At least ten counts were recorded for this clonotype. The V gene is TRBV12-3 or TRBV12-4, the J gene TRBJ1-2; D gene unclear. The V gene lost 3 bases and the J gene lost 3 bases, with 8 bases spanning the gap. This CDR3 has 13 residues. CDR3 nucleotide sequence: TGTGCCAGCAGTTTCGGTCCTGACTATGGCTACACCTTC. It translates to CASSFGPDYGYTF.

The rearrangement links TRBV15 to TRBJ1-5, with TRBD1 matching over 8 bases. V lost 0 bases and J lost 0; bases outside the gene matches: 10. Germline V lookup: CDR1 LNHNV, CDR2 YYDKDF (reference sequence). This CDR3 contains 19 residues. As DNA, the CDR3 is TGTGCCACCAGCAGAGATCTGGGACAGGCACAGAATAGCAATCAGCCCCAGCATTTT. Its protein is CATSRDLGQAQNSNQPQHF.

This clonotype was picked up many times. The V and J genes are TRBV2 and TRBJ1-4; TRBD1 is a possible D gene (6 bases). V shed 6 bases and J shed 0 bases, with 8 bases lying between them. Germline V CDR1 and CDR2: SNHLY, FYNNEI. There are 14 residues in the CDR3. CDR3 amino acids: CASRNRATNEKLFF. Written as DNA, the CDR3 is TGTGCCAGCAGAAACAGGGCAACTAATGAAAAACTGTTTTTT.

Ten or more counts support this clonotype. CDR3 sequence reads: CASSVGVGAENTEAFF. Here the CDR3 DNA reads TGTGCCAGCAGCGTAGGGGTGGGGGCGGAGAACACTGAAGCTTTCTTT. The chain has TRBV9 and TRBJ1-1; a possible D gene is TRBD1 (6 bases). This CDR3 comprises 16 residues. CDR1 and CDR2 (germline): SGDLS, YYNGEE. Trimming took 0 bases from V and 1 from J, leaving 13 bases between them. The entire variable domain, with the rest obtained from reference TRBV9 and TRBJ1-1, is as follows: DSGVTQTPKHLITATGQRVTLRCSPRSGDLSVYWYQQSLDQGLQFLIQYYNGEERAKGNILERFSAQQFPDLHSELNLSSLELGDSALYFCASSVGVGAENTEAFFGQGTRLTVV.

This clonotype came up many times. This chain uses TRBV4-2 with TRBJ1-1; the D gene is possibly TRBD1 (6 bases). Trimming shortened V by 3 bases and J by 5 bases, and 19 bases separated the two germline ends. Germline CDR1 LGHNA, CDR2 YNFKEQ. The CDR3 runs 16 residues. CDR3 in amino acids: CASSHPPATGQTEAFF. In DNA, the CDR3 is TGTGCCAGCAGCCATCCACCAGCGACAGGTCAAACTGAAGCTTTCTTT.

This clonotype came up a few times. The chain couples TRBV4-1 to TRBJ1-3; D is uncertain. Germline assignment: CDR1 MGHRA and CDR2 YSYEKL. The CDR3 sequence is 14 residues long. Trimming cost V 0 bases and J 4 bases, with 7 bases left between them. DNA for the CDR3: TGCGCCAGCAGCCAAGAAACCAGGGGAAACACCATATATTTT. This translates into CASSQETRGNTIYF.

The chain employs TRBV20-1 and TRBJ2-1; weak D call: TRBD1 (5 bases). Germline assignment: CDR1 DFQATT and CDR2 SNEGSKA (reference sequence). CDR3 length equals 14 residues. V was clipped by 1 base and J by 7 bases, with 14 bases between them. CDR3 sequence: CSARANPDSNEQFF. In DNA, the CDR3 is TGCAGTGCTAGAGCTAACCCAGACAGTAATGAGCAGTTCTTC.

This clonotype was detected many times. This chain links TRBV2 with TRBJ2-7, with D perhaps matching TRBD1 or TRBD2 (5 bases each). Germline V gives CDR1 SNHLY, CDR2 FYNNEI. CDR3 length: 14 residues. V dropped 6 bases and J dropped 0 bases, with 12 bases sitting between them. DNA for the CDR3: TGTGCCAGCAGCCGGGACGGAGCCTCCTACGAGCAGTACTTC. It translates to CASSRDGASYEQYF.

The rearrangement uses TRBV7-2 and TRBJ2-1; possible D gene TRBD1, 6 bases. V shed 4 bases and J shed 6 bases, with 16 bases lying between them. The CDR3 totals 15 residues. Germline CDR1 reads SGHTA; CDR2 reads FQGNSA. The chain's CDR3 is CASSSTGFLRNEQFF. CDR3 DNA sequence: TGTGCCAGCAGCTCAACAGGGTTCTTACGCAATGAGCAGTTCTTC. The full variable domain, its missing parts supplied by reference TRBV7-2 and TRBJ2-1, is GAGVSQSPSNKVTEKGKDVELRCDPISGHTALYWYRQSLGQGLEFLIYFQGNSAPDKSGLPSDRFSAERTGGSVSTLTIQRTQQEDSAVYLCASSSTGFLRNEQFFGPGTRLTVL.

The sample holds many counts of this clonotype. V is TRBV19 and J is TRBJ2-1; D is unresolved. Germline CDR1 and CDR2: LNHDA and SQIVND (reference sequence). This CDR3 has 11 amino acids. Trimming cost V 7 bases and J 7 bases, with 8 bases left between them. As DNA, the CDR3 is TGTGCCAGTATATCCCATAATGAGCAGTTCTTC. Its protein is CASISHNEQFF.

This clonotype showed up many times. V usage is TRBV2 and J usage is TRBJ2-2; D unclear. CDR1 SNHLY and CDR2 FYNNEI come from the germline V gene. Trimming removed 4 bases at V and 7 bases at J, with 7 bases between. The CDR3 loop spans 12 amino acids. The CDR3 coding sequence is TGTGCCAGCAGTGTAAGGATCGGGGAGCTGTTTTTT. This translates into CASSVRIGELFF.

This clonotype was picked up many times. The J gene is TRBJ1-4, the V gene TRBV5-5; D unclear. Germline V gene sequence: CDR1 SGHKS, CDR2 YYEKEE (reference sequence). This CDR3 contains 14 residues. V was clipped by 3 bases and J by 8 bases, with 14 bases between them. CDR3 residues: CASSSRTRGEKLFF. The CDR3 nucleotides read TGTGCCAGCAGCTCGAGGACCCGTGGGGAAAAACTGTTTTTT.

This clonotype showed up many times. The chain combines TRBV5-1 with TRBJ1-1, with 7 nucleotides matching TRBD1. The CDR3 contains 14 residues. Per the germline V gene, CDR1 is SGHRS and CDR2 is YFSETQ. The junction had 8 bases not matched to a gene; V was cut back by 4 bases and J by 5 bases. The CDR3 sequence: CASSLDRVTTEAFF. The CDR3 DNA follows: TGCGCCAGCAGCCTAGACAGGGTTACGACTGAAGCTTTCTTT.

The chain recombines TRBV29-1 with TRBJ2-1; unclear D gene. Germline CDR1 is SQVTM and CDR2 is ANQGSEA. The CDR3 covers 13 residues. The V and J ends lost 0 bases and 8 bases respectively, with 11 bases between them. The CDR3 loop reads CSVEDYLLDEQFF. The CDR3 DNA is TGCAGCGTTGAAGATTACCTCCTCGATGAGCAGTTCTTC.

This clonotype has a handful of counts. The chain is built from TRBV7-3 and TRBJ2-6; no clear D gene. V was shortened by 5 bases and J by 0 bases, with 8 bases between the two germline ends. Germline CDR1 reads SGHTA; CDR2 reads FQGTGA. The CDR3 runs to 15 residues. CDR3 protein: CASSPHVSGANVLTF. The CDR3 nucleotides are TGTGCCAGCAGCCCCCATGTCTCTGGGGCCAACGTCCTGACTTTC.

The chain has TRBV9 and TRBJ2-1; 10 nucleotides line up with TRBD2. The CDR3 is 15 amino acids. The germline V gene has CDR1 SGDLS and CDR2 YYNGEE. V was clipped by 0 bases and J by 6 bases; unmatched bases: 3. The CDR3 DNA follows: TGTGCCAGCAGCGTAGGAACTAGCGGGGTCAATGAGCAGTTCTTC. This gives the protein CASSVGTSGVNEQFF.

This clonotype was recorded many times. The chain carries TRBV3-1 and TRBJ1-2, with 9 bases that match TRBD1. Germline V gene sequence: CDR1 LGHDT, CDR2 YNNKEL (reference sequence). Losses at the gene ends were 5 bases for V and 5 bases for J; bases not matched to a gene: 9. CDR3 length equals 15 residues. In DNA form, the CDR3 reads TGTGCCAGCAGCTCCCCGGGACAGGGAGTGTATGGCTACACCTTC. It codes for CASSSPGQGVYGYTF.

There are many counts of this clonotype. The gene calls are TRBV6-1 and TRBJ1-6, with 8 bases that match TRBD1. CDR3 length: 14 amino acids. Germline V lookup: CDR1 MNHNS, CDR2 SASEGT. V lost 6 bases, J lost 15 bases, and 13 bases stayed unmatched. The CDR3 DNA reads TGTGCCAGCAGCAACAGGGGGAGAGGTCTGAGCCTCCACTTT. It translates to CASSNRGRGLSLHF.

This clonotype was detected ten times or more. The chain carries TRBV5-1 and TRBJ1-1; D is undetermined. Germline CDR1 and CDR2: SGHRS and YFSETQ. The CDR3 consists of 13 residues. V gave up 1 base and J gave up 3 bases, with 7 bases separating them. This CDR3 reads CASSLRWDTEAFF. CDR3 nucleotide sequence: TGCGCCAGCAGCTTGCGATGGGACACTGAAGCTTTCTTT. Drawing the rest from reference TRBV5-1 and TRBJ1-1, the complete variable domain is KAGVTQTPRYLIKTRGQQVTLSCSPISGHRSVSWYQQTPGQGLQFLFEYFSETQRNKGNFPGRFSGRQFSNSRSEMNVSTLELGDSALYLCASSLRWDTEAFFGQGTRLTVV.

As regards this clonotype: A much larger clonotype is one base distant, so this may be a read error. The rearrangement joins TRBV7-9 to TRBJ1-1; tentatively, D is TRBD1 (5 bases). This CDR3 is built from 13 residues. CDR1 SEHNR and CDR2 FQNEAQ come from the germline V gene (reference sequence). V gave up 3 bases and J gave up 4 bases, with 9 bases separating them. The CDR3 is CASSFEGRTEAFF. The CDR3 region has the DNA TGTGCCAGCAGCTTTGAGGGGCGCACTGAAGCTTTCTTT.

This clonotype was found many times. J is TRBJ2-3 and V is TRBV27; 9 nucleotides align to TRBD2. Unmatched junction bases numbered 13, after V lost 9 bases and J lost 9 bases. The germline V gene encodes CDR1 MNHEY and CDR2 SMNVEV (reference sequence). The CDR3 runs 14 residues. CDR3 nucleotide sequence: TGTGCCAGTGCGCGGGGGGGAACACAGCTAACGCAGTATTTT. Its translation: CASARGGTQLTQYF.

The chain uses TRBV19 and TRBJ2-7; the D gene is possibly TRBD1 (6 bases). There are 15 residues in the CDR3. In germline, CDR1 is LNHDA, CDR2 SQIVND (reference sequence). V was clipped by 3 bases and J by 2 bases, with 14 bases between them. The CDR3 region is CASSIGRGTTYEQYF. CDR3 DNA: TGTGCCAGTAGTATTGGTAGGGGGACCACCTACGAGCAGTACTTC.